A selection of T cell receptor beta chains follows, all from one sample in a study of CD8 T cells in ankylosing spondylitis. MiXCR, run by TCRdb on the 5' RACE reads, gives a single entry per CDR3 protein. In the table there are under 850,000 distinct CDR3 sequences, around 19% of which are singletons. Sequenced: blood, either unsorted or a sorted T cell fraction (not recorded which). These receptor sequences come from a male donor with ankylosing spondylitis. The CDR3 runs from the conserved cysteine through the conserved F or W. The D gene is left open where the match is weak. A clone size is listed for some rows: how often the clone was seen (once, few, many), or a class if it is expanded.

TRBJ2-1 | few | TRBD2 | TRBV12-3/TRBV12-4 | TGTGCCAGCAGTTCGACTAGCGGGAGGACTTACAATGAGCAGTTCTTC | CASSSTSGRTYNEQFF
TRBJ1-5 | . | . | TRBV5-6 | TGTGCCAGCAGCTTGGCCGGCAACACGGCCCAGCATTTT | CASSLAGNTAQHF
TRBJ2-1 | few | TRBD2 | TRBV9 | TGTGCCAGCAGCACCCAGACTAGCGGGATATACAATGAGCAGTTCTTC | CASSTQTSGIYNEQFF
TRBJ1-5 | few | TRBD1 | TRBV29-1 | TGCAGCGTTTGGGACGGGACAGGGCCCCAGCATTTT | CSVWDGTGPQHF
TRBJ1-5 | . | . | TRBV30 | TGTGCCTGGAGTTCCTCACAGGACGATCAGCCCCAGCATTTT | CAWSSSQDDQPQHF
TRBJ2-7 | . | TRBD2 | TRBV7-2 | TGTGCCAGCAGCTTTGTATTAGCGGGAGGATCCGAGCAGTACTTC | CASSFVLAGGSEQYF
TRBJ2-7 | . | . | TRBV7-2 | TGTGCCAGCAGCCGTAGCGTCTCCTACGAGCAGTACTTC | CASSRSVSYEQYF
TRBJ2-2 | . | TRBD2 | TRBV7-8 | TGTGCCAGCAGCCGCGGACTAGTCCATAACACCGGGGAGCTGTTTTTT | CASSRGLVHNTGELFF
TRBJ1-1 | few | . | TRBV4-2 | TGTGCCAGCAGCCGAAACCTCAACTTGAACACTGAAGCTTTCTTT | CASSRNLNLNTEAFF
TRBJ2-3 | few | . | TRBV5-1 | TGCGCCAGCAGCAGAACAGCAACCCATACGCAGTATTTT | CASSRTATHTQYF
TRBJ2-7 | . | . | TRBV20-1 | TGCAGTGCTAGTATCTCGCTACGGGACGAGCAGTACTTC | CSASISLRDEQYF
TRBJ1-2 | . | . | TRBV7-9 | TGTGCCAGCAGCCTCAGCCAAGTAGGGTATGGCTACACCTTC | CASSLSQVGYGYTF
TRBJ1-4 | . | . | TRBV12-3/TRBV12-4 | TGTGCCAGCAGCCCTACTGGGCCCGAAAAACTGTTTTTT | CASSPTGPEKLFF
TRBJ2-7 | few | . | TRBV20-1 | TGCAGTGCTAGAGACGCCTACGAGCAGTACTTC | CSARDAYEQYF
TRBJ2-7 | . | TRBD1 | TRBV20-1 | TGCAGTGCCAGGATGGGACAGGGGTCATACGAGCAGTACTTC | CSARMGQGSYEQYF
TRBJ1-2 | . | . | TRBV12-3/TRBV12-4 | TGTGCCAGCAGTTTTCGGGACTATGGCTACACCTTC | CASSFRDYGYTF
TRBJ2-1 | . | TRBD2 | TRBV28 | TGTGCCAGCAGTTTGGGGCTAGCGGGAGGGGCTGAGCAGTTCTTC | CASSLGLAGGAEQFF
TRBJ2-1 | . | TRBD2 | TRBV7-6 | TGTGCCAGCAGCCCCAACTTGATAGCTTGGACTAGTGAGCAGTTCTTC | CASSPNLIAWTSEQFF
TRBJ1-1 | many | . | TRBV6-1 | TGTGCCAGCAGGGAAAGGGAGAACACTGAAGCTTTCTTT | CASRERENTEAFF
TRBJ1-1 | . | . | TRBV16 | TGTGCCAGCAGCCATATGCAGGTGGTGAACACTGAAGCTTTCTTT | CASSHMQVVNTEAFF
TRBJ1-2 | . | TRBD1 | TRBV9 | TGTGCCAGCAGCGTAGGGACAGGACCAAGTTATGGCTACACCTTC | CASSVGTGPSYGYTF
TRBJ2-1 | many | TRBD2 | TRBV5-1 | TGCGCCAGCAGCTGGACTAGCGGGCATGAGCAGTTCTTC | CASSWTSGHEQFF
TRBJ1-1 | . | TRBD1 | TRBV10-3 | TGTGCCATCAGTCCGCGATCGACCGGGACAGGGAACACTGAAGCTTTCTTT | CAISPRSTGTGNTEAFF
TRBJ2-2 | few | TRBD2 | TRBV4-2 | TGTGCCAGCAGCCAAGTCCTAGCGGGAGTTACCGGGGAGCTGTTTTTT | CASSQVLAGVTGELFF
TRBJ2-7 | many | . | TRBV6-1 | TGTGCCAGCAGCCTGGGACGGATTACCTACGAGCAGTACTTC | CASSLGRITYEQYF
TRBJ2-1 | few | TRBD2 | TRBV7-2 | TGTGCCAGCAGCCTCTTAGCGGGAGGCAACAATGAGCAGTTCTTC | CASSLLAGGNNEQFF
TRBJ2-3 | few | . | TRBV7-9 | TGTGCCAGCAGCCGATCGTTGACGGGAGATACGCAGTATTTT | CASSRSLTGDTQYF
TRBJ2-5 | . | TRBD2 | TRBV11-1 | TGTGCCAGCAGCTTATATAGCGGGAGCCACCAATACCAAGAGACCCAGTACTTC | CASSLYSGSHQYQETQYF
TRBJ2-7 | . | TRBD2 | TRBV5-1 | TGCGCCAGCAGCTTGGTGGGTAGCGGGCCCTACGAGCAGTACTTC | CASSLVGSGPYEQYF
TRBJ2-5 | . | . | TRBV29-1 | TGCAGCGTTGAACTTTACTTCCAAGAGACCCAGTACTTC | CSVELYFQETQYF
TRBJ2-6 | few | . | TRBV9 | TGTGCCAGCAGCGCCTCAGGGTCCGGGGCCAACGTCCTGACTTTC | CASSASGSGANVLTF
TRBJ2-1 | . | TRBD2 | TRBV5-1 | TGCGCCAGCAGCACTGGGACTAGTTCGGATGAGCAGTTCTTC | CASSTGTSSDEQFF
TRBJ1-1 | few | . | TRBV20-1 | TGCAGTGCTGGTGGACAGTATACTGAAGCTTTCTTT | CSAGGQYTEAFF
TRBJ2-1 | . | . | TRBV29-1 | TGCAGCGTTGAAGGTCTAGAAAGGAGTGAGCAGTTCTTC | CSVEGLERSEQFF
TRBJ2-7 | . | . | TRBV30 | TGTGCCTGGAGTGAGGGACATTACTACGAGCAGTACTTC | CAWSEGHYYEQYF
TRBJ1-1 | . | . | TRBV2 | TGTGCCAGCAGTGAAGCAAGGGCAGGGTATGCTGAAGCTTTCTTT | CASSEARAGYAEAFF
TRBJ2-2 | . | TRBD2 | TRBV20-1 | TGCAGTGCTGGACGCTTAGCGGGGGGGTCTAACGGGGAGCTGTTTTTT | CSAGRLAGGSNGELFF
TRBJ1-5 | . | TRBD1 | TRBV6-1 | TGTGCCAGCAGTGCTGGACAGGGAGTAACTATCAATCAGCCCCAGCATTTT | CASSAGQGVTINQPQHF
TRBJ2-1 | . | . | TRBV20-1 | TGCAGTGCAACCCCCAGGGGGGACTACAATGAGCAGTTCTTC | CSATPRGDYNEQFF
TRBJ1-1 | few | . | TRBV7-9 | TGTGCCAGCAGCTTAGCTGGTGGCGAGACTGAAGCTTTCTTT | CASSLAGGETEAFF
TRBJ1-4 | few | . | TRBV5-5 | TGTGCCAGCAGCTTCGGTCCAGGTCTCAATGAAAAACTGTTTTTT | CASSFGPGLNEKLFF
TRBJ2-1 | . | TRBD2 | TRBV24-1 | TGTGCCACCTCAACTAGCGGGGCCTACAATGAGCAGTTCTTC | CATSTSGAYNEQFF
TRBJ1-6 | . | TRBD1 | TRBV5-1 | TGCGCCAGCAGCTTGGGGTGGACAGGGGATAATTCACCCCTCCACTTT | CASSLGWTGDNSPLHF
TRBJ2-3 | . | TRBD1 | TRBV9 | TGTGCCAGCAGCGTAGGGGACAGGGGATACACAGATACGCAGTATTTT | CASSVGDRGYTDTQYF
TRBJ2-7 | few | TRBD2 | TRBV27 | TGTGCCAGCAGTTCCTCTCTCATAGCGGGAGGTCTCTACGAGCAGTACTTC | CASSSSLIAGGLYEQYF
TRBJ1-2 | few | TRBD1 | TRBV9 | TGTGCCAGCAGCGAAACCCGGGACAGGGGGATCTATGGCTACACCTTC | CASSETRDRGIYGYTF
TRBJ2-3 | . | TRBD1 | TRBV15 | TGTGCCACCAGCAAAAAATCCGGGACAGGGGGCACAGATACGCAGTATTTT | CATSKKSGTGGTDTQYF
TRBJ1-6 | . | . | TRBV7-2 | TGTGCCGGCAGCCCTCCGGGCTCCTATAATTCACCCCTCCACTTT | CAGSPPGSYNSPLHF
TRBJ2-1 | many | TRBD2 | TRBV10-3 | TGTGCCATCAGTGACGGGGGGAAGGGTGTTGAGCAGTTCTTC | CAISDGGKGVEQFF
TRBJ2-2 | once | . | TRBV12-3/TRBV12-4 | TGTGCCCGCAGTTTAGCGTTTGGAGGGGGTATGGCCGGGGAGCTGTTTTTT | CARSLAFGGGMAGELFF
TRBJ1-1 | . | . | TRBV4-1 | TGCGCCAGCAGCCAAGCCCCGCTAAGGACTGAAGCTTTCTTT | CASSQAPLRTEAFF
TRBJ2-4 | many | . | TRBV10-3 | TGTGCCATCAGTGACGACGGTCGGGACTTAGCCAAAAACATTCAGTACTTC | CAISDDGRDLAKNIQYF
TRBJ2-3 | many | TRBD2 | TRBV4-1 | TGCGCCAGCAGCCAAGGAGCTAGCGGGGGGGCGATTGATACGCAGTATTTT | CASSQGASGGAIDTQYF
TRBJ2-5 | few | . | TRBV28 | TGTGCCAGCAACCCCGGCAGCCAAGAGACCCAGTACTTC | CASNPGSQETQYF